This entry is about one T cell receptor (beta chain). These data are taken from a study of blood T cell repertoires in COVID-19. Overall study: Sources were T cells, B-cell-depleted T cells, or PBMCs; the material itself was cDNA or gDNA.

The method was immunoSEQ multiplex PCR; TCRdb's version includes in-frame clones alone and lacks a portion of them. Found here are 250,000 to 300,000 clones, about 86% of them singletons; the top ten hold 5.7%. The CDR3 sequence is 15 residues long. CDR1 is SGHVS, CDR2 FQNEAQ, per germline. With 3 bases clipped from V and 4 bases from J, the junction kept 6 bases outside the gene matches. This chain joins TRBV7-8 and TRBJ2-3; 8 bases fit TRBD1. The receptor was isolated from a man aged 80 or over with acute or convalescent COVID-19. The sequencing sample was made of peripheral blood. The CDR3 is CASSFGTGAPDTQYF. In DNA, the CDR3 is TGTGCCAGCAGCTTCGGGACAGGAGCCCCAGATACGCAGTATTTT.